This T cell receptor (beta chain) was sequenced in a study of blood T cell repertoires in COVID-19. TCRdb's copy holds only in-frame clones and misses some; the assay was immunoSEQ multiplex PCR. The table shows around 90,000 clones, with roughly 92% occurring only once. CDR3 length: 14 amino acids. V trimming: 4 bases; J trimming: 5 bases; junction bases outside the gene matches: 5. From germline, CDR1 is KGHDR and CDR2 SFDVKD. This sequence was found in a woman aged 60-75 years with active COVID-19. The chain links TRBV24-1 to TRBJ2-5, with 8 bases matching TRBD1. Sequenced sample: peripheral blood. CDR3 bases: TGTGCCACCAGTGAGGCCGGGACAGGCGAGACCCAGTACTTC. It translates to CATSEAGTGETQYF.